This TCR beta chain is drawn from a study of blood T cell repertoires in COVID-19. A word on this clone: In the same sample, other DNA sequences code for this CDR3.

CDR3 size: 11 residues. J gave up 10 bases and V 7 bases, and 3 bases lay outside the gene matches. Germline V lookup: CDR1 MNHEY, CDR2 SVGAGI. Original methodology: Amplification from reference gene primers served as the basis for estimated nucleated cell counts. The repertoire was sequenced with immunoSEQ multiplex PCR; TCRdb's copy has only in-frame clones and lacks some. Clone size and V and J calls were adopted from that table, with D and trimming inferred from the DNA. The sample includes hundreds of thousands of clones, approximately 85% of them seen just once. This sequence was found in a man in his fifties or sixties with active or convalescent COVID-19. The source material was peripheral blood. V gene TRBV6-5 combines with J gene TRBJ2-1; 8 bases map to TRBD2. This CDR3 is CASTGLAEQFF. In nucleotides, the CDR3 is TGTGCCAGCACCGGACTAGCAGAGCAGTTCTTC.